This T cell receptor beta chain was obtained from a study of cytomegalovirus exposure and HLA in healthy donors (dated by TCRdb to 2016 to 2017). Broadly, across the study: An earlier analysis of some 600 of the donors reported 276 Gb of sequence data and 100 million to 120 million unique TCR beta sequences obtained from about 200 million T cells. Approximately 300 gigabases of sequencing data and approximately 92 million unique TCR sequences made up an early release that covered approximately 650 HLA-typed donors. The genetic ancestry cluster associated with self-reported Caucasian donors included 80% to 90% of the 350 to 500 genotyped donors. The aim of the study was to test whether cataloging public T cell receptors could identify signatures of past pathogen exposure. The T cell repertoires of some 670 subjects were profiled by immunosequencing and related to cytomegalovirus serostatus. Along with the roughly 700-subject first cohort, a separate validation cohort of over a hundred different subjects was used. The study combined high-throughput TCR immunosequencing, statistical association of individual TCRs with disease status, and machine learning to predict cytomegalovirus infection status. A later analysis re-examined previously published TCR beta repertoires from more than 600 donors and added high-resolution HLA genotyping to investigate patterns of TCR occurrence. Rather than drawing on any new phenotypic data, the later analysis identified candidate immune exposures from TCR beta sequences and the way those sequences occurred across donors. An earlier analysis of about 620 of the donors applied high-throughput TCR beta sequencing to assess whether each TCR beta V gene segment acted as functional or pseudogenic. Donor age, sex, ethnicity and CMV serostatus were compiled alongside the repertoire data. A later genetic analysis took genome-wide SNP genotypes for about 65% of the roughly 670 donors and used that subset as a discovery cohort. All discovery cohort repertoires had been generated using a single sequencing platform. Class I and class II HLA loci were covered by the typing at four-digit resolution. The number of typed donors differed by locus: roughly 629-630 for A, B, C, DRB1 and DQB1; 500 to 550 for DQA1; 606 for DPA1; and roughly 490 for DPB1. About five DR-DQ haplotypes were treated as single units for association and clustering because of strong linkage in the cohort. On average, 235,054 unique TCR beta nucleotide sequences were sequenced per donor among 350 to 400 genotyped donors of the cohort, with approximately 18% of those sequences being non-productive. The paper's findings and limits, for the study overall: In both the original and validation cohorts, the classifier was reported to diagnose cytomegalovirus status with high specificity and sensitivity. Because counts were too low, seventeen rarely observed V segments, including chromosome 9 orphons, were left out of the earlier analysis of approximately 580 of the donors. In a later analysis, 16,951 TCR beta sequences were associated with specific HLA alleles at a false discovery rate of 0.05. In vitro tests confirmed that a few of the cytomegalovirus-associated TCR beta chains recognize cytomegalovirus antigens. In a later analysis, the rate of TCR association differed among HLA loci, with DRB1 alleles having the most associated TCRs and HLA-C alleles having the fewest. The authors suggested that the approach could potentially be generalized to other disease states and immunological phenotypes. According to a later analysis, parvovirus B19, influenza, CMV and Epstein-Barr virus appeared linked to several top co-occurrence clusters. Presence/absence analyses assumed roughly uniform sequencing depth across donors, an assumption that may not hold. In this cohort, only TCR beta chains were sequenced, and detectable features were limited by the absence of alpha or paired-chain data. According to a later genetic analysis, donors in an Asian-associated ancestry cluster had fewer N-insertions in productive TCRs than the approximately 610-donor mean. When HLA alleles, especially DR and DQ, strongly co-occurred, attributing TCR associations to individual alleles was difficult. In a later analysis, HLA-associated TCR beta chains were found to be more clonally expanded and to have lower generation probabilities than equally common non-associated chains. A further reported finding was that TCR beta sequences accurately predicted the HLA-A and HLA-B alleles for most subjects in the first cohort. An earlier analysis of 450 to 750 of the donors showed that most TCR beta V segments appeared in productive rearrangements either about 90% or about 30% of the time, which broadly matched IMGT annotations. Because HLA typing was missing for some donors at each locus, association tests included only the typed subset. A cluster of highly shared sequence variants was judged likely to be a technical artifact of the sequencing pipeline. In a later analysis, most CMV-associated TCR beta chains were found to appear HLA-restricted, with HLA associations seemingly driven largely by CMV exposure. While some public TCRs were present in many individuals, most TCR sequences turned up only very rarely across donors. In the study, some 160 TCR beta chains were listed as associated with cytomegalovirus. Linkage disequilibrium might explain the correlated functional status among segregating V segments, but an unknown experimental factor could not be excluded. Some IMGT-functional V segments, including TRBV6-2 and TRBV6-3, could not be told apart with the 87-base-pair reads, so those segments were excluded. Immune exposure information for the cohort was limited to CMV serostatus. An association between a missense DCLRE1C variant and V-gene and J-gene trimming of TCR beta chains was found in a later genetic analysis and replicated in an independent cohort.

Library prep was done by the immunoSEQ multiplex PCR assay. The multiplex PCR relied on a mix of 60 forward primers for TCR Vbeta segments and 13 reverse primers for TCR Jbeta segments. Amplification of the CDR3 region of rearranged TCR beta genes was performed with a multiplex PCR assay on genomic DNA. Amplified TCR beta libraries were sequenced as 87-base-pair reads on the Illumina HiSeq System. The original methods were these. In a later analysis, tens of millions of unique TCR beta chains were counted across the 690 or so repertoires, and roughly 10 million of these chains were shared by at least two donors. A nearest-neighbor algorithm error-corrected the raw reads and collapsed the reads into unique sequences, merging closely related sequences to remove PCR and sequencing errors. Alignment of CDR3 sequences to IMGT reference sequences was used to assign V, D and J gene segments. For a sequence to be retained, at least a six-nucleotide match to both a V gene segment and a J gene segment was required. Rearrangements were classified as productive when the CDR3 lacked stop codons and remained in frame with V and J, and all other rearrangements were classified as non-productive. CDR3 was defined according to IMGT convention as the region running from the second conserved V-encoded cysteine to the conserved J-encoded phenylalanine. The earlier analysis of about 590 of the donors excluded sequences that lacked an unambiguous match to a single V gene segment. An earlier analysis of about 590 of the donors classified V segments as functional when productive rearrangements were above 56.7% and as segregating when the standard deviation between donors was above 5%. A statistical classification framework was built to diagnose cytomegalovirus status from the catalog of TCR beta chain sequences. V and J gene assignment, in a later analysis, came from comparing TCR nucleotide sequences with IMGT/GENE-DB human TR gene sequences. The TCRdist pipeline was used in a later analysis to assign CDR3 sequences and most-parsimonious VDJ recombination scenarios. In a later analysis, each TCR beta chain was defined by its CDR3 amino acid sequence together with its V-gene family, and reads lacking a unique V-gene family were excluded. A later analysis removed 550 to 650 highly shared, low-generation-probability nucleotide sequences to deal with suspected cross-contamination and a sequencing artifact. In a later analysis, a clonal expansion index was calculated for each public chain from normalized within-repertoire ranks of inferred template counts. In a later analysis, generation probabilities were computed using a VDJ recombination model fitted to out-of-frame rearrangements, and the results were checked against IGoR. In a later analysis, TCR-TCR, TCR-HLA and TCR-CMV co-occurrence was scored with hypergeometric tests, and a repertoire-size bias correction was applied to TCR pairs. A later analysis estimated false discovery rates by permuting HLA or CMV assignments 20 times. In a later analysis, co-occurring TCRs were grouped using DBSCAN, with TCRdist sequence similarity added in when clustering inside HLA-allele-positive subsets. Co-occurrence clustering excluded repertoires with fewer than 30,000 or more than 120,000 public chains, plus five with anomalous nucleotide sharing. TCRdb took over this immuneACCESS table, retaining in-frame rearrangements with V and J assigned. Such tables are incomplete; in checked studies, under half of the missing clones stem from an unresolved V gene, and the remainder is unexplained. Clonal size and the V and J genes are those of that table, whereas D and trimming came from the DNA. The sample table lists more than 150,000 clones, approximately 80% of them with a count of one. Approximately 2% of the sample rests with the top ten.

This clone was observed a handful of times. Its recognized antigen is unknown. The record has no base qualities; no much larger clone is one base away. CDR1 is given as MNHEY and CDR2 as SVGAGI, both from the germline V gene. From the cysteine through the phenylalanine, the CDR3 covers 14 amino acids. The retained sequence is limited to the CDR3, 42 bases, with the frame set at the first base. V is cut by 6 bases and J by 5 bases, and the space between the germline ends is 14 bases. The cohort comprised several hundred healthy bone marrow donors. Cohort members were all nominally healthy when sampled, although unrecorded immune exposures were likely present. The donor tested CMV seropositive and was one of the 289 seropositive cohort members. Every donor gave a peripheral blood sample, and the peripheral blood mononuclear cells from that sample were used for TCR beta sequencing. Genomic DNA was extracted from the blood cell samples with the Qiagen DNeasy Blood Extraction Kit.

What was sequenced was PBMCs. This chain is built from TRBV6-5 and TRBJ1-5; there is no confident call for the D gene. This clonotype was obtained from a young woman in good health and CMV-seropositive. The CDR3 region reads CASSQRTLDQPQHF. The sequenced DNA: TGTGCCAGCAGCCAACGGACTCTCGATCAGCCCCAGCATTTT.